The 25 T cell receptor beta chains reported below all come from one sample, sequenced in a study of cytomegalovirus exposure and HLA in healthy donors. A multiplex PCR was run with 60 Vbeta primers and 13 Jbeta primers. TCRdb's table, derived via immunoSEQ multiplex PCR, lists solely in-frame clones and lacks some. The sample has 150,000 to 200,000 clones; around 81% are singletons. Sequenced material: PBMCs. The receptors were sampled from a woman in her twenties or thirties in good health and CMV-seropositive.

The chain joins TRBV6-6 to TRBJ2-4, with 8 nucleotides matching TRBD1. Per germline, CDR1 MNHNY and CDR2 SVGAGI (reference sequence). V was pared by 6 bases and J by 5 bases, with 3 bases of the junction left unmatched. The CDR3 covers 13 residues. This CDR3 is CASRVQGENIQYF. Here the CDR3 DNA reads TGTGCCAGCAGAGTACAGGGGGAAAACATTCAGTACTTC.

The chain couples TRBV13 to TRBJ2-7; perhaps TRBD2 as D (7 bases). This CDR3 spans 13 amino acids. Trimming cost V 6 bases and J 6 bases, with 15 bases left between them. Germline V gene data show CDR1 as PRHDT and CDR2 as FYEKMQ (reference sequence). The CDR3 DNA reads TGTGCCAGCAGAGGGGGGGGCCTCGGCGAGCAGTACTTC. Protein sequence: CASRGGGLGEQYF.

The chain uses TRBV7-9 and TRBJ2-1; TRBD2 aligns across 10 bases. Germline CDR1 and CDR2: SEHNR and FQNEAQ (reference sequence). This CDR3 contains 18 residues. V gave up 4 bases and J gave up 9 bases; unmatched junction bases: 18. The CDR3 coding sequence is TGTGCCAGCAGCTCGCAGACGTCTGGGCTAGCGGGAGTAGCTGAGCAGTTCTTC. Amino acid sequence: CASSSQTSGLAGVAEQFF.

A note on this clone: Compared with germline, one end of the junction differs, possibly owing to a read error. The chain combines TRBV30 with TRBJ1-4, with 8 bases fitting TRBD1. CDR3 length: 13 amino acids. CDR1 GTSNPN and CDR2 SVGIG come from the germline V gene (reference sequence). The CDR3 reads CAWNTGGDERLFF. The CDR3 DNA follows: TGTGCCTGGAATACAGGGGGAGATGAAAGACTGTTTTTT.

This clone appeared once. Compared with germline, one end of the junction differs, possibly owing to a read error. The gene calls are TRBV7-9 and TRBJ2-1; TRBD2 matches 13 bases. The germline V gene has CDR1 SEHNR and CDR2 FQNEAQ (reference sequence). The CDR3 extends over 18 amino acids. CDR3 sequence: CASSIALGLAGEYNEQFF. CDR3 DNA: TGTGCCAGCAGCATAGCGCTAGGACTAGCGGGGGAGTACAATGAGCAGTTCTTC. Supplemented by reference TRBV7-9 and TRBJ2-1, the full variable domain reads DTGVSQNPRHKITKRGQNVTFRCDPISEHNRLYWYRQTLGQGPEFLTYFQNEAQLEKSRLLSDRFSAERPKGSFSTLEIQRTEQGDSAMYLCASSIALGLAGEYNEQFFGPGTRLTVL.

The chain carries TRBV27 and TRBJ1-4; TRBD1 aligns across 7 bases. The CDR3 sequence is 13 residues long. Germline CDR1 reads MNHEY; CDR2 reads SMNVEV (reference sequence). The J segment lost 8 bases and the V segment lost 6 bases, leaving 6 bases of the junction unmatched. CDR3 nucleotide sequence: TGTGCCAGCAGCCACAGGGGACGCGAAAAACTGTTTTTT. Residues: CASSHRGREKLFF.

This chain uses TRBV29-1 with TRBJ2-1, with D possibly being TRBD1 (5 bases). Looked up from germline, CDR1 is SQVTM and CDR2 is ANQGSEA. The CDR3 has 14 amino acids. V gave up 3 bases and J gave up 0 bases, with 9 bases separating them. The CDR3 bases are TGCAGCGTTGATTCAGGGCCCTCCTACAATGAGCAGTTCTTC. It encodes CSVDSGPSYNEQFF.

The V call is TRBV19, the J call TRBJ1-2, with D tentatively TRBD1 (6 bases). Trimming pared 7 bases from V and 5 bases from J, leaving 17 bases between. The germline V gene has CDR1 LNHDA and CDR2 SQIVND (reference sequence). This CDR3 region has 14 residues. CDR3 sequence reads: CASNLVQGTYGYTF. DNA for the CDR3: TGTGCCAGTAACCTGGTACAGGGCACTTATGGCTACACCTTC.

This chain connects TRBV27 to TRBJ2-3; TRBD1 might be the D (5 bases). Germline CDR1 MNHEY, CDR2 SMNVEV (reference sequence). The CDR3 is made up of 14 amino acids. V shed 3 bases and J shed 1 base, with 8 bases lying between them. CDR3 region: CASSLVGRTDTQYF. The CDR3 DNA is TGTGCCAGCAGTTTGGTGGGGCGCACAGATACGCAGTATTTT.

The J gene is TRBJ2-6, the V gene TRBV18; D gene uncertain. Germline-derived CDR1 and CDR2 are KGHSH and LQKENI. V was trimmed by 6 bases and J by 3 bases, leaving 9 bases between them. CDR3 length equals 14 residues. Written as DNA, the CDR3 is TGTGCCAGCTCCGAAGGAGTTGGGGCCAACGTCCTGACTTTC. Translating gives CASSEGVGANVLTF.

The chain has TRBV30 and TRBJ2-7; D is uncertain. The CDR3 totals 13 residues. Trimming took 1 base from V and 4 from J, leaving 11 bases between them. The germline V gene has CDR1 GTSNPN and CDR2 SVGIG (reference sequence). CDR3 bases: TGTGCCTGGAGTGGGCCTAACAGATACGAGCAGTACTTC. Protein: CAWSGPNRYEQYF.

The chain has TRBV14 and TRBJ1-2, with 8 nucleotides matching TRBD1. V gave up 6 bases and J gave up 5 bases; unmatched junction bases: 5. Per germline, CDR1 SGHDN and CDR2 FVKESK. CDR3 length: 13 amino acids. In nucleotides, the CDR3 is TGTGCCAGCAGAAGGACAGGGACTTATGGCTACACCTTC. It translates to CASRRTGTYGYTF.

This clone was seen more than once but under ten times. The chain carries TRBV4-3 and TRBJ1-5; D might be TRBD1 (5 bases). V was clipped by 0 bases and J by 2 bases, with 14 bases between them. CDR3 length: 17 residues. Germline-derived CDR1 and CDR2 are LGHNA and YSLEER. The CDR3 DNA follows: TGCGCCAGCAGCCAAGACCCGTATTGGGGCGGCAATCAGCCCCAGCATTTT. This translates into CASSQDPYWGGNQPQHF.

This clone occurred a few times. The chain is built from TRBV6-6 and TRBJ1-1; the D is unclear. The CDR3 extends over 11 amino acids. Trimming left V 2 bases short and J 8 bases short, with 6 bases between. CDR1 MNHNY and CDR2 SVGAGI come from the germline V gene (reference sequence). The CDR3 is CASSYVEEAFF. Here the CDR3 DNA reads TGTGCCAGCAGTTACGTGGAGGAAGCTTTCTTT.

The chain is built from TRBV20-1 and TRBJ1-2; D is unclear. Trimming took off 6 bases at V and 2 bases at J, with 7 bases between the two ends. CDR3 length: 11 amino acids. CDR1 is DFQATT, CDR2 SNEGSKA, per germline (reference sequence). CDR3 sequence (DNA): TGCAGTGCATTATCCAACTATGGCTACACCTTC. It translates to CSALSNYGYTF.

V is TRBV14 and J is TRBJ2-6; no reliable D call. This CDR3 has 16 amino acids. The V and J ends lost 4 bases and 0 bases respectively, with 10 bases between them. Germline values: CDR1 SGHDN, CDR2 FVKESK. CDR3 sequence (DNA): TGTGCCAGCAGCCCATTACGGTTCTCTGGGGCCAACGTCCTGACTTTC. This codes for CASSPLRFSGANVLTF.

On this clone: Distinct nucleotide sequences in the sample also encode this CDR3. The CDR3 sequence is CASSLDRANYGYTF. Here the CDR3 DNA reads TGTGCCAGCAGCCTCGACAGGGCTAACTATGGCTACACCTTC. This chain connects TRBV5-4 to TRBJ1-2; 7 bases fit TRBD1. The germline V gene has CDR1 SGHNT and CDR2 YYREEE (reference sequence). Unmatched junction bases numbered 3, after V lost 4 bases and J lost 0 bases. This CDR3 comprises 14 residues.

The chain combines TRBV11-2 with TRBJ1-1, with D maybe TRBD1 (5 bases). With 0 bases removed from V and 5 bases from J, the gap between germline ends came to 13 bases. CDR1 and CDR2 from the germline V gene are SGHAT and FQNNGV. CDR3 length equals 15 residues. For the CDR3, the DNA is TGTGCCAGCAGCTTAGAAGGGGCAGGGAAAACTGAAGCTTTCTTT. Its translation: CASSLEGAGKTEAFF. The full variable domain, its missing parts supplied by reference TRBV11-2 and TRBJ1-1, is EAGVAQSPRYKIIEKRQSVAFWCNPISGHATLYWYQQILGQGPKLLIQFQNNGVVDDSQLPKDRFSAERLKGVDSTLKIQPAKLEDSAVYLCASSLEGAGKTEAFFGQGTRLTVV.

The CDR3 reads CASSPLVGGTEAFF. The CDR3 nucleotides are TGTGCCAGCTCACCTCTGGTCGGGGGAACTGAAGCTTTCTTT. J is TRBJ1-1 and V is TRBV18; tentative D call: TRBD1 (5 bases). V lost 3 bases and J lost 5, with 13 bases in between. Germline assignment: CDR1 KGHSH and CDR2 LQKENI. This CDR3 is built from 14 residues.

The CDR3 DNA reads TGTGCCAGCAGTGAATATCCCGGGACAGAGTTCTATGGCTACACCTTC. Its protein product is CASSEYPGTEFYGYTF. This chain uses TRBV25-1 with TRBJ1-2; TRBD1 agrees at 7 bases. This CDR3 has 16 amino acids. The germline CDR1 and CDR2 sequences are MGHDK and SYGVNS. Trimming took 0 bases from V and 4 from J; bases not matched to a gene: 8.

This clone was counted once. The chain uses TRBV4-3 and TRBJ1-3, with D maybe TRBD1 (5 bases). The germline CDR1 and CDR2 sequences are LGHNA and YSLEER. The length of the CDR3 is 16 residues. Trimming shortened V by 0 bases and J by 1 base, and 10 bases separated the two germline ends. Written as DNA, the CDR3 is TGCGCCAGCAGCCAAGAACCGCACAGGTCTGGAAACACCATATATTTT. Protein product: CASSQEPHRSGNTIYF.

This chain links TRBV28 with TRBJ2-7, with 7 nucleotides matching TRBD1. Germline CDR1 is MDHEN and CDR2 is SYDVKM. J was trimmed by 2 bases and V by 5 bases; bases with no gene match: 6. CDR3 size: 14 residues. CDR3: CASSAGTVPYEQYF. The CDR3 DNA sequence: TGTGCCAGCAGTGCAGGGACAGTTCCCTACGAGCAGTACTTC.

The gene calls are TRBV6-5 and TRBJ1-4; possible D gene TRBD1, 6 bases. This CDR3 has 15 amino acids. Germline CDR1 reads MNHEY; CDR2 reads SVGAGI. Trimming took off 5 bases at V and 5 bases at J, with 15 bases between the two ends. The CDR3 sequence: CASSAYRVVNEKLFF. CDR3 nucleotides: TGTGCCAGCAGTGCCTACAGGGTGGTGAATGAAAAACTGTTTTTT.

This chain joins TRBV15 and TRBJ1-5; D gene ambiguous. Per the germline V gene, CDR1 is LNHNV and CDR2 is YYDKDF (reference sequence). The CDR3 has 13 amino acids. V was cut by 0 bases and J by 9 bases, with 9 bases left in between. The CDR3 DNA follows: TGTGCCACCAGCAGAGAGGGAGAATCGCCCCAGCATTTT. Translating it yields CATSREGESPQHF.

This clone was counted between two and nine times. CDR3 nucleotides: TGTGCCAGCAGAAGCGGGGGGTCCACCTACGAGCAGTACTTC. The encoded protein is CASRSGGSTYEQYF. The chain employs TRBV6-1 and TRBJ2-7, with 9 bases aligning to TRBD2. The CDR3 contains 14 residues. Germline CDR1 reads MNHNS; CDR2 reads SASEGT. The V and J ends lost 6 bases and 2 bases, in that order; junction bases with no gene match: 5.